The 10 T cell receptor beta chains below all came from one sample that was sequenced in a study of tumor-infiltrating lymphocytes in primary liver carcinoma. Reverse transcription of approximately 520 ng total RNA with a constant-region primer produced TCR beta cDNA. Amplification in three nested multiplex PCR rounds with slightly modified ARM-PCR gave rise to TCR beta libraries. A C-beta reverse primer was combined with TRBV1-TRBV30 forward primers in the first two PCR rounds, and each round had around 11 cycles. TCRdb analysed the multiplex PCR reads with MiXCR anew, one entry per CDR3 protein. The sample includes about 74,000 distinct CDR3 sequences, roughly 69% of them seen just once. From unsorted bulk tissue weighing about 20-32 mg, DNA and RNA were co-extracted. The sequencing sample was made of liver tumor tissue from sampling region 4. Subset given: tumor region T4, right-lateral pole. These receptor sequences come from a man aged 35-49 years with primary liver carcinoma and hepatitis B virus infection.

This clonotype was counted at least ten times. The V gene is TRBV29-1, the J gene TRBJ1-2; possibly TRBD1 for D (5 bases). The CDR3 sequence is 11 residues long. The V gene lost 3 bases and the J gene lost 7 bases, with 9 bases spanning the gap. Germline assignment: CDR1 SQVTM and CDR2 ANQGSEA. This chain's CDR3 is CSVDRVLGYTF. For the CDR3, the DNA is TGCAGCGTTGACAGGGTTCTTGGCTACACCTTC.

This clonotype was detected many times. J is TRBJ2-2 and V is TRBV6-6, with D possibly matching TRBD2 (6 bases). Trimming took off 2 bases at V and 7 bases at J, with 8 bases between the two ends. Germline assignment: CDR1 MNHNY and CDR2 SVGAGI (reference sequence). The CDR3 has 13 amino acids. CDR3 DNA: TGTGCCAGCAGTTACGGGGGGATCGGGGAGCTGTTTTTT. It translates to CASSYGGIGELFF.

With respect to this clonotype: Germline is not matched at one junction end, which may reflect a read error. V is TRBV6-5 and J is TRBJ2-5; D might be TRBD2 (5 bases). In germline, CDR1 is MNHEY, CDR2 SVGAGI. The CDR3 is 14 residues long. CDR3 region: CASSQTGSWETHYF. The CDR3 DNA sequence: TGTGCCAGCAGTCAAACGGGATCTTGGGAGACCCACTACTTC.

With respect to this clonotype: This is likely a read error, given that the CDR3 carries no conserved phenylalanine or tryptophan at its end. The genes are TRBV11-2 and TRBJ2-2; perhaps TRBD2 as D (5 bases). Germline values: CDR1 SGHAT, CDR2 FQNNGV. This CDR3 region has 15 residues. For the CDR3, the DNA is TGTGTCAGCAGCTTAGTAGGACGGGGCACCGGGGAGCTGTTTCTT. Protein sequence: CVSSLVGRGTGELFL.

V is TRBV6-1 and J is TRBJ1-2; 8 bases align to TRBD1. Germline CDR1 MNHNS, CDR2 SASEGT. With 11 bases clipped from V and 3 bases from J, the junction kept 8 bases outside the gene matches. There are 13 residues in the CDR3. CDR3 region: CALMTGVDYGYTF. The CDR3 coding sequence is TGTGCCCTCATGACAGGGGTGGACTATGGCTACACCTTC.

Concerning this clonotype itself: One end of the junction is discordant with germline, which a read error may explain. CDR3 loop: CASSPIPGTYSEQFF. As DNA, the CDR3 is TGTGCCAGCAGCCCTATTCCCGGCACCTACAGTGAGCAGTTCTTT. The gene calls are TRBV14 and TRBJ2-1, with unresolved D. In germline, CDR1 is SGHDN, CDR2 FVKESK. The CDR3 is 15 residues long.

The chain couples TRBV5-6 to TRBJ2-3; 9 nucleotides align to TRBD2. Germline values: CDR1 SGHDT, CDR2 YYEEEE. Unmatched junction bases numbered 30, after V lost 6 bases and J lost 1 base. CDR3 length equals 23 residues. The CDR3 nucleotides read TGTGCCAGCAACTCCATCCTCTGGACACCTCGCAGCGGGAGGAGTAGGGGCACAGATACGCAGTATTTT. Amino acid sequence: CASNSILWTPRSGRSRGTDTQYF.

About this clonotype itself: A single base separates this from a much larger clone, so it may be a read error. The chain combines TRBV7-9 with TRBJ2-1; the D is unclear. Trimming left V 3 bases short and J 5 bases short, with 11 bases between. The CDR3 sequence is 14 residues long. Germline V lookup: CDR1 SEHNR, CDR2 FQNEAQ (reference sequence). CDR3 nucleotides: TGTGCCAGCAGCTTCACTAACGGCAACAATGAGCAGTTCTTC. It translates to CASSFTNGNNEQFF.

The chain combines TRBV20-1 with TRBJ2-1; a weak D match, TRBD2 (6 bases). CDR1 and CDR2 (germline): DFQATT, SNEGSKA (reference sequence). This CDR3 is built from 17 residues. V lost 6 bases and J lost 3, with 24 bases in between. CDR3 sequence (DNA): TGCAGTGCGCATAAGGGAGGTAACTATGGGCTCTACAATGAGCAGTTCTTC. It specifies CSAHKGGNYGLYNEQFF.

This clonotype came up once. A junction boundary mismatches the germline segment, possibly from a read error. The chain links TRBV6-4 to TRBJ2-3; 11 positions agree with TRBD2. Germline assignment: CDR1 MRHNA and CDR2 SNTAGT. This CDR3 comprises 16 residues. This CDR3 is CASSDSTSGSIDTQYF. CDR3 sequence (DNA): TGTGCCAGCAGTGACTCTACTAGCGGGAGCATAGATACGCAGTATTTT.